This T cell receptor (beta chain) was sequenced during a study of identical twins. General observations from the study: The study based its conclusions on cross-sectional statistical analysis and did not follow the same donors. Fewer insertions were carried by abundant cord blood beta clonotypes, but none was seen in memory repertoires. Partly confounded zero-insertion analyses could result from invariant MAIT and iNKT cells.

V was cut by 4 bases and J by 8 bases, with 16 bases left in between. Germline V gene lookup returns CDR1 SGHRS and CDR2 YFSETQ. This CDR3 is 14 amino acids long. Points on this clonotype: What it binds is unknown.

TCRdb fed the 5' RACE reads into MiXCR, producing one record per CDR3 protein. This repertoire shows more than 400,000 distinct CDR3 sequences, roughly 15% found once; its top ten account for around 0.48%. Separately, the same data were catalogued under a study of yellow fever vaccine responses in identical twins. That source notes: Twins reportedly mounted vaccine T cell responses that seemed partly convergent, partly personalized.

The rearrangement joins TRBV5-1 to TRBJ2-1; D gene ambiguous. The source is a woman younger than 35 in good health. Sample: CD4+ T cells sorted from blood. CDR3 in amino acids: CASSTDDFIHEQFF. DNA of the CDR3: TGCGCCAGCAGCACGGACGACTTTATCCATGAGCAGTTCTTC.